One and the same sample provided the 22 T cell receptor beta chains below, sequenced in a study of OX40 agonist ivuxolimab in advanced cancers. Some clones are missing from TCRdb's copy, which holds only in-frame ones; the method was immunoSEQ multiplex PCR. The table has more than 40,000 clones, roughly 80% seen once; the top ten hold roughly 25%. The source was CD4+ or CD8+ T cells sorted from blood, collected in a trial of the OX40 agonist ivuxolimab. The receptor source for this set is an adult with an advanced solid tumor such as melanoma, head and neck, liver or kidney cancer.

This clone is a singleton in its sample. The chain links TRBV6-1 to TRBJ2-6; TRBD2 might be the D (5 bases). In germline, CDR1 is MNHNS, CDR2 SASEGT. This CDR3 comprises 16 residues. Between the trimmed V and J ends, which lost 2 bases and 3 bases, there was a span of 11 bases. In nucleotides, the CDR3 is TGTGCCAGCAGTGAATCGGTAGCGAGTGGGGCCAACGTCCTGACTTTC. Its protein is CASSESVASGANVLTF.

This rearrangement joins TRBV5-6 to TRBJ2-1; D unclear. Trimming removed 0 bases at V and 2 bases at J, with 15 bases between. Germline CDR1 and CDR2: SGHDT and YYEEEE. The CDR3 length is 17 residues. This CDR3 is CASSLVEAISAYNEQFF. As DNA, the CDR3 is TGTGCCAGCAGCTTGGTGGAAGCCATTTCGGCCTACAATGAGCAGTTCTTC.

The V and J genes are TRBV5-1 and TRBJ2-2; 9 bases are shared with TRBD1. The CDR3 covers 14 residues. Germline V gene data show CDR1 as SGHRS and CDR2 as YFSETQ. The J segment lost 7 bases and the V segment lost 4 bases, leaving 5 bases of the junction unmatched. CDR3 sequence: CASSAGQGHGELFF. DNA for the CDR3: TGCGCCAGCAGCGCGGGACAGGGTCACGGGGAGCTGTTTTTT.

The gene calls are TRBV28 and TRBJ2-2, with 8 bases matching TRBD1. V shed 10 bases, J shed 0 bases, and the junction held 7 bases outside the gene matches. Germline assignment: CDR1 MDHEN and CDR2 SYDVKM. The CDR3 is 15 residues long. CDR3 in amino acids: CATVNRGANTGELFF. CDR3 in DNA: TGTGCCACCGTAAACAGGGGGGCGAACACCGGGGAGCTGTTTTTT.

This rearrangement joins TRBV7-2 to TRBJ2-2; D not certain. Deletions cut 4 bases from V and 1 base from J, with 13 bases between. This CDR3 contains 16 residues. Germline CDR1 and CDR2: SGHTA and FQGNSA. Here the CDR3 DNA reads TGTGCCAGCAGCTCGGACCGACTCGAGAACACCGGGGAGCTGTTTTTT. This gives the protein CASSSDRLENTGELFF.

This clone appeared a few times. The chain links TRBV6-5 to TRBJ2-7, with D perhaps matching TRBD2 (5 bases). This CDR3 has 14 residues. CDR1 is MNHEY and CDR2 is SVGAGI in the germline V gene. The germline V and J ends were trimmed by 0 bases and 3 bases, with 9 bases remaining between them. The CDR3 spells CASSYSIEGYEQYF. The CDR3 DNA reads as TGTGCCAGCAGTTACTCGATAGAGGGCTACGAGCAGTACTTC.

This sequence joins TRBV9 and TRBJ1-4; TRBD1 might be the D (5 bases). Trimming removed 3 bases at V and 8 bases at J, with 17 bases between. Germline CDR1 is SGDLS and CDR2 is YYNGEE. The CDR3 has 15 residues. The chain's CDR3 is CASSARQTKKEKLFF. The CDR3 DNA sequence: TGTGCCAGCAGCGCCCGACAGACCAAAAAGGAAAAACTGTTTTTT.

DNA of the CDR3: TGTGCCAGCAGCTTGGTCCCAGGGGGAAAGTATGAGCAGTACTTC. The encoded protein is CASSLVPGGKYEQYF. V is TRBV5-5 and J is TRBJ2-7; 7 bases match TRBD1. The V gene end was trimmed by 0 bases and the J gene end by 7 bases; junction bases not matched to a gene: 10. The CDR3 contains 15 residues. The germline V gene has CDR1 SGHKS and CDR2 YYEKEE (reference sequence).

The chain uses TRBV7-9 and TRBJ1-1; D not resolved. From germline, CDR1 is SEHNR and CDR2 FQNEAQ (reference sequence). The CDR3 is 13 amino acids. V lost 5 bases and J lost 1, with 8 bases in between. In nucleotides, the CDR3 is TGTGCCAGCAGCATAGGTACGAACACTGAAGCTTTCTTT. Translated, it gives CASSIGTNTEAFF.

The J gene is TRBJ2-2, the V gene TRBV7-9; D remains unclear. The CDR3 has 14 residues. Germline-derived CDR1 and CDR2 are SEHNR and FQNEAQ (reference sequence). V shed 4 bases and J shed 4 bases, with 10 bases lying between them. The CDR3 sequence is CASSSGITTGELFF. CDR3 nucleotides: TGTGCCAGCAGCTCCGGAATTACCACCGGGGAGCTGTTTTTT.

The J gene is TRBJ1-4, the V gene TRBV4-3; D not resolved. V dropped 0 bases and J dropped 8 bases, with 16 bases sitting between them. The CDR3 runs 16 residues. Germline CDR1 LGHNA, CDR2 YSLEER. CDR3 nucleotides: TGCGCCAGCAGCCAAGATGAGAGTCGGGGTCTAGAAAAACTGTTTTTT. Its translation is CASSQDESRGLEKLFF.

The chain couples TRBV21-1 to TRBJ2-1. TRBV21-1 is reported as a pseudogene. The CDR3 totals 16 residues. CDR3 DNA sequence: TGTGCCAGCAGCAAAGGGGGTGGATGCTCCTACAATGAGCAGTTCTTC. It codes for CASSKGGGCSYNEQFF.

The chain has TRBV21-1 and TRBJ2-1; TRBD2 is the table's D call and was not checked against the DNA. TRBV21-1 is termed a pseudogene. The CDR3 spans 20 residues. The CDR3 sequence is CASSKGAGLLVGTTYNEQFF. As DNA, the CDR3 is TGTGCCAGCAGCAAAGGGGCGGGACTATTAGTGGGGACCACTTACAATGAGCAGTTCTTC.

The chain is built from TRBV5-1 and TRBJ2-7, with a weak D call TRBD2 (5 bases). This CDR3 spans 12 amino acids. Per germline, CDR1 SGHRS and CDR2 YFSETQ. The V and J ends lost 4 bases and 3 bases respectively, with 8 bases between them. The CDR3 DNA is TGCGCCAGCAGCACGAGCGGCTACGAGCAGTACTTC. This translates into CASSTSGYEQYF.

V is TRBV28 and J is TRBJ2-7; possibly TRBD2 for D (5 bases). The CDR3 runs 12 residues. The V gene lost 6 bases and the J gene lost 6 bases, with 12 bases spanning the gap. Germline-derived CDR1 and CDR2 are MDHEN and SYDVKM. Written as DNA, the CDR3 is TGTGCCAGCAGGTCGGACTCCCCCGAGCAGTACTTC. It yields the protein CASRSDSPEQYF.

To note about this clone: Germline is not matched at one junction end, which may reflect a read error. The chain employs TRBV6-6 and TRBJ2-3, with D maybe TRBD1 (5 bases). Germline V gene sequence: CDR1 MNHNY, CDR2 SVGAGI (reference sequence). This CDR3 has 14 amino acids. In DNA form, the CDR3 reads TGTGCCAGCAGTGACTCCAGGGACACAGATACGCAGTATTTT. Amino acids: CASSDSRDTDTQYF.

This chain uses TRBV30 with TRBJ1-5, with a weak D call TRBD1 (5 bases). Germline CDR1 and CDR2: GTSNPN and SVGIG (reference sequence). Trimming shortened V by 0 bases and J by 7 bases, and 13 bases separated the two germline ends. The CDR3 loop spans 14 amino acids. The CDR3 DNA follows: TGTGCCTGGAGTGTACCGACCGGGGGACAGCCCCAGCATTTT. Translated: CAWSVPTGGQPQHF.

The chain's CDR3 is CASAMTGTGSVEQYF. DNA for the CDR3: TGCGCCAGCGCTATGACGGGGACAGGGTCGGTCGAGCAGTACTTC. J is TRBJ2-7 and V is TRBV4-3, with 9 bases aligning to TRBD1. The CDR3 covers 15 residues. Trimming at V came to 8 bases and at J to 6 bases, leaving 14 bases not matched to a gene. The germline CDR1 and CDR2 sequences are LGHNA and YSLEER.

The V call is TRBV7-9, the J call TRBJ1-2; D gene ambiguous. Trimming stripped 4 bases from V and 3 bases from J, with 15 bases between. The CDR3 sequence is 15 residues long. The germline gives CDR1 SEHNR, CDR2 FQNEAQ (reference sequence). The CDR3 here is CASSSSPFQYYGYTF. For the CDR3, the DNA is TGTGCCAGCAGCTCCAGTCCTTTCCAGTACTATGGCTACACCTTC. The full variable domain, in which reference TRBV7-9 and TRBJ1-2 provide the parts outside the CDR3, is DTGVSQNPRHKITKRGQNVTFRCDPISEHNRLYWYRQTLGQGPEFLTYFQNEAQLEKSRLLSDRFSAERPKGSFSTLEIQRTEQGDSAMYLCASSSSPFQYYGYTFGSGTRLTVV.

V gene TRBV28 combines with J gene TRBJ2-4; 10 nucleotides line up with TRBD1. This CDR3 has 14 residues. V was pared by 7 bases and J by 6 bases, with 6 bases of the junction left unmatched. Germline V lookup: CDR1 MDHEN, CDR2 SYDVKM. The CDR3 DNA reads TGTGCCAGCACCGAGACAGGGGGCAGAAACATTCAGTACTTC. Translation gives CASTETGGRNIQYF.

The chain carries TRBV27 and TRBJ2-1, with D uncertain. Germline V gene sequence: CDR1 MNHEY, CDR2 SMNVEV (reference sequence). The V gene lost 3 bases and the J gene lost 5 bases, with 11 bases spanning the gap. The CDR3 extends over 14 amino acids. The CDR3 here is CASSFSSVDNEQFF. CDR3 bases: TGTGCCAGCAGTTTTTCCAGCGTCGACAATGAGCAGTTCTTC.

The chain joins TRBV19 to TRBJ1-1; D is unclear. The V end was cut by 4 bases, the J end by 5 bases, with 11 bases between. The CDR3 length is 13 residues. Germline CDR1 reads LNHDA; CDR2 reads SQIVND (reference sequence). The CDR3 reads CASSTGMLTEAFF. Written as DNA, the CDR3 is TGTGCCAGTAGTACCGGGATGCTGACTGAAGCTTTCTTT.